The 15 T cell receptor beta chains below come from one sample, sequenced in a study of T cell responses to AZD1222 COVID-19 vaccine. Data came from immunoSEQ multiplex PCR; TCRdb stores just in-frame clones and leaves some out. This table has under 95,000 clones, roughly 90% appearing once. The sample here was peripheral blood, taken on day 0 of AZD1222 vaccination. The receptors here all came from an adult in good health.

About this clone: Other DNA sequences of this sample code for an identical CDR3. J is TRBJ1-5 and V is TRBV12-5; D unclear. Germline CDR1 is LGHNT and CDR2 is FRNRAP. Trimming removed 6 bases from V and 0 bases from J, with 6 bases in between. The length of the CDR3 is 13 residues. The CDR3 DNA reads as TGTGCTAGTGGCCTCAATAGCAATCAGCCCCAGCATTTT. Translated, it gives CASGLNSNQPQHF.

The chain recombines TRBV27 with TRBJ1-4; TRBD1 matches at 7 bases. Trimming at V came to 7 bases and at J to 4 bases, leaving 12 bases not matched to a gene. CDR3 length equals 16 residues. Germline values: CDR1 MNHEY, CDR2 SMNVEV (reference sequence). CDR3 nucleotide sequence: TGTGCCAGCAACCCCAAAGGGGGCGCAAGTAATGAAAAACTGTTTTTT. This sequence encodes CASNPKGGASNEKLFF.

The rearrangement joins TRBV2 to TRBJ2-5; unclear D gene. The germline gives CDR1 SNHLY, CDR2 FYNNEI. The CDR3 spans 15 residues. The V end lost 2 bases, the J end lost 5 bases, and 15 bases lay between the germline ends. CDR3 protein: CASSERLLPRETQYF. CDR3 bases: TGTGCCAGCAGTGAAAGGCTCCTCCCTAGGGAGACCCAGTACTTC.

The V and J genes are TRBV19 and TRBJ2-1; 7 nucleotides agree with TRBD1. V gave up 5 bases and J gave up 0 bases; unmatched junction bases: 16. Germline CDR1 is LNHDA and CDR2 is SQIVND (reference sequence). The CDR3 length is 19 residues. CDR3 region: CASSLTGPSIDNSYNEQFF. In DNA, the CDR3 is TGTGCCAGTAGTTTGACAGGGCCTAGTATCGACAACTCCTACAATGAGCAGTTCTTC. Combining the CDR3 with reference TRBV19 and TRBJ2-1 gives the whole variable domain DGGITQSPKYLFRKEGQNVTLSCEQNLNHDAMYWYRQDPGQGLRLIYYSQIVNDFQKGDIAEGYSVSREKKESFPLTVTSAQKNPTAFYLCASSLTGPSIDNSYNEQFFGPGTRLTVL.

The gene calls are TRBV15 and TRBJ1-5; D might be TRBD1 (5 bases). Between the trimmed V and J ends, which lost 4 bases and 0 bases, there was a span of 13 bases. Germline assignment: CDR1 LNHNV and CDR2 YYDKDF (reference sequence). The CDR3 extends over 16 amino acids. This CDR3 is CATSKIWTLSNQPQHF. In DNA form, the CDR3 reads TGTGCCACCAGCAAAATCTGGACACTTAGCAATCAGCCCCAGCATTTT. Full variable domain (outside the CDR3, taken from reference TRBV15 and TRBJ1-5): DAMVIQNPRYQVTQFGKPVTLSCSQTLNHNVMYWYQQKSSQAPKLLFHYYDKDFNNEADTPDNFQSRRPNTSFCFLDIRSPGLGDTAMYLCATSKIWTLSNQPQHFGDGTRLSIL.

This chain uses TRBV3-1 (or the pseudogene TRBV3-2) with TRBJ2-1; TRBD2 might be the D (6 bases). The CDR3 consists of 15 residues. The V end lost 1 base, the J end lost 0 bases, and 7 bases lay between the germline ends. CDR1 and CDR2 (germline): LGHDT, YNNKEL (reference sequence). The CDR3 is CASSQGGVSYNEQFF. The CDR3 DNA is TGTGCCAGCAGCCAAGGGGGGGTCTCCTACAATGAGCAGTTCTTC.

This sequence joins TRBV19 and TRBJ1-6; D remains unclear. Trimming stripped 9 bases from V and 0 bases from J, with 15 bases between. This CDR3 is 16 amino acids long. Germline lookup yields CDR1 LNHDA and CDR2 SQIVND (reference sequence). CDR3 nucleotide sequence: TGTGCCAGCGAAACCACGACGAGCTCCTATAATTCACCCCTCCACTTT. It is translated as CASETTTSSYNSPLHF.

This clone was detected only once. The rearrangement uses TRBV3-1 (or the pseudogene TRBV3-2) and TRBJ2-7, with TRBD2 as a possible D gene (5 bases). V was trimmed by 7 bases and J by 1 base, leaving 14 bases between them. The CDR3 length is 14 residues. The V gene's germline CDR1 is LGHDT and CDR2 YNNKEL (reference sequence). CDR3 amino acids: CASTEGVGSYEQYF. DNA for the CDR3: TGTGCCAGCACCGAGGGAGTTGGGTCCTACGAGCAGTACTTC.

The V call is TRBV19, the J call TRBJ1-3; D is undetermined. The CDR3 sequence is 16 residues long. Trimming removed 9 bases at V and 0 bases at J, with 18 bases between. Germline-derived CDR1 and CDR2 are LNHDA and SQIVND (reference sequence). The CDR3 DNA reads TGTGCCAGCCGCCACGCCCGGGCAAGCTCTGGAAACACCATATATTTT. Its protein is CASRHARASSGNTIYF.

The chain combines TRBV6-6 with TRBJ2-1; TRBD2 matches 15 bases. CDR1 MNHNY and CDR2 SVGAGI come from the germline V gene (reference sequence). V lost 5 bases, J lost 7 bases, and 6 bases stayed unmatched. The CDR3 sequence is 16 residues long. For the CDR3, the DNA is TGTGCCAGCAGTCCTTCCGGGACTAGCGGGAGGAATGAGCAGTTCTTC. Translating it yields CASSPSGTSGRNEQFF.

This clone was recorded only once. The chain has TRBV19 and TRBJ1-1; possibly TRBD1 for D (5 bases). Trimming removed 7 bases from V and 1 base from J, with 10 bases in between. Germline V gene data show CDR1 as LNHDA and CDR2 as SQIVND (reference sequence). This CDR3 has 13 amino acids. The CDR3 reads CASIGRANTEAFF. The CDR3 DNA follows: TGTGCCAGTATAGGCAGGGCGAACACTGAAGCTTTCTTT. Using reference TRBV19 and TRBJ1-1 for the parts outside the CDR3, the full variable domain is DGGITQSPKYLFRKEGQNVTLSCEQNLNHDAMYWYRQDPGQGLRLIYYSQIVNDFQKGDIAEGYSVSREKKESFPLTVTSAQKNPTAFYLCASIGRANTEAFFGQGTRLTVV.

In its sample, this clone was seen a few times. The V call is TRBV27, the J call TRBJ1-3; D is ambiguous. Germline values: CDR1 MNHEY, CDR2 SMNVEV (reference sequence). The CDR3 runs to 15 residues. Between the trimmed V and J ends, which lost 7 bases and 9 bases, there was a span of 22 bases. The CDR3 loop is CASIRPRAMESTIYF. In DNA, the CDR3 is TGTGCCAGCATCCGACCCCGGGCTATGGAAAGCACCATATATTTT.

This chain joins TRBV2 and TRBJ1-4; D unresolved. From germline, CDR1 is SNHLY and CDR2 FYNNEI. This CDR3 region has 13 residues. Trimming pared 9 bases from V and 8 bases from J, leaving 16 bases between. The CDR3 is CASKKEVEEKLFF. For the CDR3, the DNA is TGTGCCAGTAAAAAGGAGGTCGAGGAAAAACTGTTTTTT.

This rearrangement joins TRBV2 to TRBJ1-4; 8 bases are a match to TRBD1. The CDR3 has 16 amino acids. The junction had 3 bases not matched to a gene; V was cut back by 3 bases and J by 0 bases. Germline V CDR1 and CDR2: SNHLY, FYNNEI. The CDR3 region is CASSDQGAATNEKLFF. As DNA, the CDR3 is TGTGCCAGCAGTGATCAGGGGGCAGCAACTAATGAAAAACTGTTTTTT. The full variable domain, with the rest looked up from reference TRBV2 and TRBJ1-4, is EPEVTQTPSHQVTQMGQEVILRCVPISNHLYFYWYRQILGQKVEFLVSFYNNEISEKSEIFDDQFSVERPDGSNFTLKIRSTKLEDSAMYFCASSDQGAATNEKLFFGSGTQLSVL.

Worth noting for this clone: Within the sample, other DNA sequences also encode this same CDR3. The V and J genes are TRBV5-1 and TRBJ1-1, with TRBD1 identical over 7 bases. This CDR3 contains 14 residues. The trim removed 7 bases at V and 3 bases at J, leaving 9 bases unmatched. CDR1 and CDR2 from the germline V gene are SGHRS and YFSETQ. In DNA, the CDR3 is TGCGCCAGCTCCTTTCAGGGGGTCGACACTGAAGCTTTCTTT. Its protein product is CASSFQGVDTEAFF.